The rows below give T cell receptor beta chains drawn from one sample of a study of blood T cell repertoires in COVID-19. Produced via immunoSEQ multiplex PCR; TCRdb's table is partial and in-frame only. Among some 160,000 clones listed, around 81% were seen once. Sequenced input: peripheral blood. The source is a man between 65 and 79 years old who had recovered from COVID-19. Each CDR3 is given with its conserved first and last residue. D genes are given only for firm matches. Where a row states a size, it is once, few, many or the class of an expanded clone; other rows omit it.

v_gene	j_gene	abundance	d_gene	CDR3nt	CDR3aa
TRBV7-8	TRBJ2-7	.	.	TGTGCCAGCAGCTCCGGACAGTACTACGAGCAGTACTTC	CASSSGQYYEQYF
TRBV27	TRBJ1-5	.	.	TGTGCCAGCAGTGACATTGCAGGGGTCAATCAGCCCCAGCATTTT	CASSDIAGVNQPQHF
TRBV6-2/TRBV6-3	TRBJ2-1	.	TRBD2	TGTGCCAGCAGTTACGGCGGGAGGGCAGCCTTCTTC	CASSYGGRAAFF
TRBV3-1/TRBV3-2	TRBJ1-2	few	.	TGTGCCAGCAGCCAATCAACACAGGGCTACACCTTC	CASSQSTQGYTF
TRBV15	TRBJ1-1	.	.	TGTGCCACCAGCAGAGATCGGAGGCGGACTGAAGCTTTCTTT	CATSRDRRRTEAFF
TRBV5-6	TRBJ1-5	few	.	TGTGCCAGCAGCTGGAGCAGGGGCAATCAGCCCCAGCATTTT	CASSWSRGNQPQHF
TRBV20-1	TRBJ2-1	.	.	TGCAGTGCTAGTCCCAGGGGCCATGAGCAGTTCTTC	CSASPRGHEQFF
TRBV12-5	TRBJ2-1	.	TRBD1	TGTGCTAGTGGTCCAAATAGGGGGCCCGACAATGAGCAGTTCTTC	CASGPNRGPDNEQFF
TRBV10-3	TRBJ1-1	.	TRBD1	TGTGCCATCAGTGTCGGGACAGGGTCAGCGGCTGAAGCTTTCTTT	CAISVGTGSAAEAFF
TRBV28	TRBJ1-4	few	.	TGTGCCAGCAGTTCCCCCGTTAATGCCATCTCCGGGGGGTGGTATGAAAAACTGTTTTTT	CASSSPVNAISGGWYEKLFF
TRBV29-1	TRBJ1-1	.	TRBD1	TGCAGCGGCACAGGGGTTAACACTGAAGCTTTCTTT	CSGTGVNTEAFF
TRBV23-1	TRBJ2-7	.	TRBD2	TGCGCCAGCCTTCGAGGAGGGCGGGAGCCCGAGCAGTACTTC	CASLRGGREPEQYF
TRBV28	TRBJ1-2	.	TRBD1	TGTGCCAGCAGCTTGATGACAGGGGCTAACTATGGCTACACCTTC	CASSLMTGANYGYTF
TRBV20-1	TRBJ2-1	.	TRBD2	TGCAGTGCTAGTGACCGGGACTACGGCCACAATGAGCAGTTCTTC	CSASDRDYGHNEQFF
TRBV4-3	TRBJ1-5	once	.	TGCGCCAGCAGCCAAGATCTAACTAACTTCCAGCCCCAGCATTTT	CASSQDLTNFQPQHF
TRBV11-2	TRBJ2-7	.	TRBD1	TGTGCCAGCAGCCTCGACAGGGGGTACTACGAGCAGTACTTC	CASSLDRGYYEQYF
TRBV6-5	TRBJ1-3	.	.	TGTGCCAGCAGTTCGAACTTTGGAAACACCATATATTTT	CASSSNFGNTIYF
TRBV6-6	TRBJ2-1	.	.	TGTGCCAGCAGCCCAGGGAGGCAGGGGGGCAATGAGCAGTTCTTC	CASSPGRQGGNEQFF
TRBV6-2/TRBV6-3	TRBJ2-7	.	TRBD2	TGTGCCAGCAGTTACCTAGCGGGAGCTAAGTACGAGCAGTACTTC	CASSYLAGAKYEQYF
TRBV12-3/TRBV12-4	TRBJ2-7	.	TRBD2	TGTGCCAGCAGATTAGCGGGAGACGAGCAGTACTTC	CASRLAGDEQYF
TRBV6-5	TRBJ2-5	.	TRBD2	TGTGCCGGTCGAGCGGGAGAAGAGACCCAGTACTTC	CAGRAGEETQYF
TRBV5-5	TRBJ1-2	once	TRBD1	TGTGCCAGCAGCTTGTATAGGACAGGCTATGGCTACACCTTC	CASSLYRTGYGYTF
TRBV19	TRBJ2-2	.	.	TGTGCCACCAACCTAAACACCGGGGAGCTGTTTTTT	CATNLNTGELFF
TRBV13	TRBJ2-7	.	TRBD2	TGTGCCAGCAGCTCAGCCGGGACTAGTAAGTACTTC	CASSSAGTSKYF
TRBV19	TRBJ2-1	.	TRBD2	TGTGCCAGTAGCACCTCATCGGGACTAGCGTACAATGAGCAGTTCTTC	CASSTSSGLAYNEQFF
TRBV23-1	TRBJ2-7	.	.	TGCGCCAGCAGTCAAGATCGACTCCCGGTCTACGAGCAGTACTTC	CASSQDRLPVYEQYF
TRBV7-8	TRBJ2-1	few	TRBD2	TGTGCCAGCAGCTTAGATCCTAGCGGGGGATACAATGAGCAGTTCTTC	CASSLDPSGGYNEQFF
TRBV3-1/TRBV3-2	TRBJ1-1	.	.	TGTGCCAGCAGCCCCGGGGGGGAGAACACTGAAGCTTTCTTT	CASSPGGENTEAFF
TRBV12-3/TRBV12-4	TRBJ2-5	.	.	TGTGCCAGCAGCACCACAGGGAGAGAGACCCAGTACTTC	CASSTTGRETQYF
TRBV5-1	TRBJ2-5	few	TRBD1	TGCGCCAGCGGAGCCGGGACAGGGAATGTAGAGACCCAGTACTTC	CASGAGTGNVETQYF
TRBV5-1	TRBJ2-5	.	.	TGCGCCAGCAGCTTGTTAGTAACTGAAGAGACCCAGTACTTC	CASSLLVTEETQYF
TRBV3-1/TRBV3-2	TRBJ2-1	.	TRBD2	TGTGCCAGCAGCCAAACCGGGACTAGCTCCTACAATGAGCAGTTCTTC	CASSQTGTSSYNEQFF
TRBV30	TRBJ1-5	.	.	TGTGCCTGGAGCACCAGGGATAATCAGCCCCAGCATTTT	CAWSTRDNQPQHF
TRBV4-1	TRBJ2-7	.	.	TGCGCCAGCAGCCAAGATCCTGGAGGGAACCCCTACGAGCAGTACTTC	CASSQDPGGNPYEQYF
TRBV4-1	TRBJ1-5	.	TRBD1	TGCGCCAGCAGCCAAGGACGACAGGGGAACCAGCCCCAGCATTTT	CASSQGRQGNQPQHF
TRBV6-1	TRBJ2-1	once	TRBD2	TGTGCCAGCAGCTTACTAGCGCTCTATTACAATGAGCAGTTCTTC	CASSLLALYYNEQFF
TRBV5-4	TRBJ2-3	.	.	TGTGCCAGCAGCGACCAGAGCGCAGATACGCAGTATTTT	CASSDQSADTQYF
TRBV10-3	TRBJ1-5	few	TRBD1	TGTGCCATCAGCGTACAGGGGCCCAATCAGCCCCAGCATTTT	CAISVQGPNQPQHF
TRBV9	TRBJ2-7	.	.	TGTGCCAGCAGCGTAGAAGGGAGCTCCTACGAGCAGTACTTC	CASSVEGSSYEQYF
TRBV7-9	TRBJ2-5	.	TRBD2	TGTGCCAGCAGCTTGGGGACTAGCGGGACCCTGGGGGAGACCCAGTACTTC	CASSLGTSGTLGETQYF
TRBV18	TRBJ2-3	.	.	TGTGCCAGCTCACCGGCCAGGGGTCCCACAGATACGCAGTATTTT	CASSPARGPTDTQYF
TRBV28	TRBJ2-2	.	.	TGTGCCAGCAGTTTAGCGGAAGGCGGGCCCGGGGAGCTGTTTTTT	CASSLAEGGPGELFF
TRBV18	TRBJ1-2	.	TRBD1	TGTGCCAGCTCACCGGGACAGGGGGCACTTAATGGCTACACCTTC	CASSPGQGALNGYTF
TRBV24-1	TRBJ2-3	few	TRBD1	TGTGCCACCAGTGATGACCGGGACAGGGTTTTAGATACGCAGTATTTT	CATSDDRDRVLDTQYF
TRBV7-2	TRBJ2-3	.	TRBD2	TGTGCCAGCAGCTCGGGACTAGCGGAATTCACAGATACGCAGTATTTT	CASSSGLAEFTDTQYF